These 11 T cell receptor beta chains were all obtained from the same sample, sequenced in a study of Ad26.COV2.S vaccination and SARS-CoV-2 variants. TCRdb's table, derived via immunoSEQ multiplex PCR, lists solely in-frame clones and lacks some. There are fewer than 55,000 clones in the sample; 75% to 85% occur only once, and 40% to 55% lies in the top ten. This sample comprised peripheral blood, obtained after recovery from COVID-19. The receptors derive from a human donor who had recovered from COVID-19.

V is TRBV24-1 and J is TRBJ2-3, with a possible D match to TRBD1 (6 bases). This CDR3 has 12 amino acids. Per germline, CDR1 KGHDR and CDR2 SFDVKD. Trimming removed 9 bases at V and 2 bases at J, with 8 bases between. DNA for the CDR3: TGTGCCACCGGGACATTCACAGATACGCAGTATTTT. Protein product: CATGTFTDTQYF.

The chain links TRBV30 to TRBJ1-2; 7 positions agree with TRBD1. The CDR3 loop spans 14 amino acids. In germline, CDR1 is GTSNPN, CDR2 SVGIG (reference sequence). The V segment lost 3 bases and the J segment 4 bases; nucleotides outside the gene matches: 8. CDR3 region: CAWSLRGMSYGYTF. DNA for the CDR3: TGTGCCTGGAGCCTCAGGGGGATGAGCTATGGCTACACCTTC.

V usage is TRBV5-1 and J usage is TRBJ2-2, with D maybe TRBD2 (5 bases). Between the trimmed V and J ends, which lost 0 bases and 7 bases, there was a span of 13 bases. The CDR3 is 15 amino acids. The germline CDR1 and CDR2 sequences are SGHRS and YFSETQ. CDR3 region: CASSLAAGKGGELFF. The CDR3 DNA reads as TGCGCCAGCAGCTTGGCGGCCGGGAAGGGCGGGGAGCTGTTTTTT.

This chain uses TRBV13 with TRBJ2-1; perhaps TRBD1 as D (6 bases). This CDR3 has 16 residues. Germline values: CDR1 PRHDT, CDR2 FYEKMQ (reference sequence). Trimming stripped 5 bases from V and 0 bases from J, with 14 bases between. The CDR3 here is CASSVTTGSSYNEQFF. DNA of the CDR3: TGTGCCAGCAGCGTTACCACAGGGAGCTCCTACAATGAGCAGTTCTTC.

V is TRBV29-1 and J is TRBJ1-2; 10 positions agree with TRBD1. Germline CDR1 reads SQVTM; CDR2 reads ANQGSEA. The V segment lost 6 bases and the J segment 6 bases; nucleotides outside the gene matches: 7. This CDR3 is 13 amino acids long. This CDR3 is CSVGQGLVNGYTF. The CDR3, as DNA: TGCAGCGTGGGACAGGGGCTGGTCAATGGCTACACCTTC.

The CDR3 here is CASSTGTAREAFF. The CDR3 DNA is TGTGCCAGCAGCACCGGGACAGCCCGTGAAGCTTTCTTT. The J gene is TRBJ1-1, the V gene TRBV6-5, with TRBD1 matching 7 bases. The CDR3 contains 13 residues. J gave up 7 bases and V 6 bases, and 8 bases lay outside the gene matches. Germline lookup yields CDR1 MNHEY and CDR2 SVGAGI.

This chain joins TRBV10-3 and TRBJ1-2; D ambiguous. Deletions cut 6 bases from V and 2 bases from J, with 13 bases between. CDR3 size: 14 residues. Germline V gene sequence: CDR1 ENHRY, CDR2 SYGVKD. The CDR3 region is CAIRVGQQNYGYTF. The CDR3 DNA reads TGTGCCATCAGGGTAGGTCAGCAGAACTATGGCTACACCTTC.

The chain joins TRBV5-8 to TRBJ2-7; D not resolved. Germline V lookup: CDR1 SGHTS, CDR2 YDEGEE. The CDR3 totals 13 residues. V was pared by 0 bases and J by 6 bases, with 10 bases between. CDR3 sequence (DNA): TGTGCCAGCAGCTTGGCCCCGACCGCCGAGCAGTACGTC. This gives the protein CASSLAPTAEQYV.

Relative to its sample, this clone is medium-sized. The rearrangement links TRBV3-1 (or the pseudogene TRBV3-2) to TRBJ2-1; no firm D call. This CDR3 spans 15 amino acids. With 0 bases removed from V and 6 bases from J, the gap between germline ends came to 12 bases. Germline V lookup: CDR1 LGHDT, CDR2 YNNKEL (reference sequence). The CDR3 DNA reads as TGTGCCAGCAGCCAAGATCGCGTAGCCATCAATGAGCAGTTCTTC. Its translation: CASSQDRVAINEQFF.

The V call is TRBV12-3 or TRBV12-4, the J call TRBJ1-2, with a weak D call TRBD1 (5 bases). This CDR3 is built from 12 residues. V was shortened by 4 bases and J by 8 bases, with 11 bases between the two germline ends. CDR3 bases: TGTGCCAGCAGTTACCAAAGGGGCGGCTACACCTTC. This gives the protein CASSYQRGGYTF.

In DNA, the CDR3 is TGTGCCAGCAGGCAACTAGCGGGGGCATTCTCCTACGAGCAGTACTTC. As protein: CASRQLAGAFSYEQYF. The chain employs TRBV27 and TRBJ2-7, with 11 bases fitting TRBD2. Germline lookup yields CDR1 MNHEY and CDR2 SMNVEV (reference sequence). V lost 6 bases, J lost 0 bases, and 7 bases stayed unmatched. The length of the CDR3 is 16 residues.